The 16 T cell receptor beta chains presented below share a single source sample, sequenced in a study of spatial heterogeneity in lung cancer. Notes on the study in general: Expanded intratumoral alpha and beta TCR counts tracked tumor mutation counts.

The antigens for these receptors are not known. Specified time point: sample taken at primary tumor resection. TCRdb re-called the 5' RACE reads through MiXCR, storing one row per CDR3 protein. The table shows about 9,800 distinct CDR3 sequences, with roughly half occurring only once. Specimen: lung tumor tissue, collected at surgery. These receptor sequences come from a female donor with early-stage non-small cell lung cancer.

V is TRBV2 and J is TRBJ2-3, with 8 bases matching TRBD1. Germline CDR1 SNHLY, CDR2 FYNNEI. V lost 8 bases, J lost 2 bases, and 9 bases stayed unmatched. The CDR3 runs to 15 residues. The CDR3 here is CASVAWTGYTDTQYF. The DNA of the CDR3 is TGTGCCAGCGTGGCCTGGACAGGGTACACAGATACGCAGTATTTT.

The chain employs TRBV2 and TRBJ2-5, with unresolved D. V was shortened by 0 bases and J by 4 bases, with 6 bases between the two germline ends. The V gene's germline CDR1 is SNHLY and CDR2 FYNNEI. The CDR3 sequence is 13 residues long. The CDR3 DNA reads as TGTGCCAGCAGTGAAGCGCATAGAGAGACCCAGTACTTC. Translation: CASSEAHRETQYF.

V usage is TRBV6-5 and J usage is TRBJ2-7; 13 bases are shared with TRBD2. This CDR3 has 14 residues. Germline values: CDR1 MNHEY, CDR2 SVGAGI. V was pared by 6 bases and J by 8 bases, with 7 bases of the junction left unmatched. As DNA, the CDR3 is TGTGCCAGCAGCCAGGGACTAGCGGGGAACAAGCAGTACTTC. The encoded protein is CASSQGLAGNKQYF.

This clonotype has just a few counts. The chain has TRBV18 and TRBJ2-3; possible D gene TRBD2, 5 bases. Trimming stripped 3 bases from V and 1 base from J, with 11 bases between. Germline V CDR1 and CDR2: KGHSH, LQKENI. This CDR3 comprises 15 residues. This CDR3 reads CASSPSSTRTDTQYF. The CDR3 DNA reads TGTGCCAGCTCACCCTCTAGCACCCGCACAGATACGCAGTATTTT.

The chain combines TRBV10-3 with TRBJ2-2; D is uncertain. The CDR3 extends over 14 amino acids. V lost 4 bases, J lost 2 bases, and 8 bases lay in between. The germline V gene encodes CDR1 ENHRY and CDR2 SYGVKD. The chain's CDR3 is CAISARPNTGELFF. CDR3 nucleotide sequence: TGTGCCATCAGTGCCAGACCTAACACCGGGGAGCTGTTTTTT.

This chain connects TRBV11-2 to TRBJ2-1; D not certain. V dropped 1 base and J dropped 7 bases, with 11 bases sitting between them. This CDR3 has 14 amino acids. Germline CDR1 SGHAT, CDR2 FQNNGV. Here the CDR3 reads CASSLGWKENEQFF. The DNA for the CDR3 is TGTGCCAGCAGCTTAGGTTGGAAGGAGAATGAGCAGTTCTTC.

The rearrangement uses TRBV12-3 or TRBV12-4 and TRBJ2-5; D is ambiguous. The CDR3 consists of 11 residues. The V end was cut by 3 bases, the J end by 4 bases, with 3 bases between. CDR3 sequence: CASSLGETQYF. As DNA, the CDR3 is TGTGCCAGCAGTTTGGGAGAGACCCAGTACTTC.

This chain joins TRBV10-3 and TRBJ2-5; D ambiguous. Trimming stripped 6 bases from V and 7 bases from J, with 18 bases between. The CDR3 length is 14 residues. Germline V CDR1 and CDR2: ENHRY, SYGVKD. The CDR3 DNA reads as TGTGCCATCAGCCCTGTGGCCCCACCAGGGACCCAGTACTTC. Protein: CAISPVAPPGTQYF.

The chain is built from TRBV7-8 and TRBJ2-1, with 10 bases fitting TRBD2. Germline assignment: CDR1 SGHVS and CDR2 FQNEAQ. The CDR3 has 16 amino acids. With V trimmed by 4 bases and J by 8 bases, 11 bases remained unmatched. DNA for the CDR3: TGTGCCAGCAGCTCCGTCGCCCTAGCGGGGGAGGATGAGCAGTTCTTC. Translation: CASSSVALAGEDEQFF.

The V and J genes are TRBV7-7 and TRBJ2-3; maybe TRBD2 (5 bases). The V end was cut by 4 bases, the J end by 6 bases, with 11 bases between. Germline values: CDR1 SSHAT, CDR2 FNYEAQ (reference sequence). There are 13 residues in the CDR3. The CDR3 sequence is CASSSSDWDTQYF. Here the CDR3 DNA reads TGTGCCAGCAGCTCCTCGGACTGGGATACGCAGTATTTT.

This chain joins TRBV6-1 and TRBJ1-2, with D tentatively TRBD1 (5 bases). Trimming stripped 2 bases from V and 2 bases from J, with 12 bases between. Germline V gene sequence: CDR1 MNHNS, CDR2 SASEGT. The length of the CDR3 is 15 residues. The CDR3 spells CASSEQQVPNYGYTF. The CDR3 bases are TGTGCCAGCAGTGAACAACAGGTCCCCAACTATGGCTACACCTTC.

This clonotype is medium-sized by share. A read error may produce the germline difference seen at one junction end. V is TRBV5-1 and J is TRBJ2-5; D remains unclear. This CDR3 region has 14 residues. The germline V gene has CDR1 SGHRS and CDR2 YFSETQ. CDR3 region: CASNPRRTQGTQYF. CDR3 bases: TGCGCCAGCAACCCAAGACGGACCCAAGGGACCCAGTACTTC.

The rearrangement links TRBV18 to TRBJ2-2; no reliable D call. This CDR3 contains 14 residues. CDR1 is KGHSH and CDR2 is LQKENI in the germline V gene. Trimming took 6 bases from V and 3 from J, leaving 11 bases between them. CDR3 DNA: TGTGCCAGCTCGCTAACCGAGTACACCGGGGAGCTGTTTTTT. This sequence encodes CASSLTEYTGELFF. The full variable domain, rest sourced from reference TRBV18 and TRBJ2-2, is NAGVMQNPRHLVRRRGQEARLRCSPMKGHSHVYWYRQLPEEGLKFMVYLQKENIIDESGMPKERFSAEFPKEGPSILRIQQVVRGDSAAYFCASSLTEYTGELFFGEGSRLTVL.

Relative to its sample, this clonotype is medium-sized. CDR3 nucleotides: TGCAGTGCTAGTCTAGGACTAGCTCCCTACGAGCAGTACTTC. The encoded protein is CSASLGLAPYEQYF. The chain joins TRBV20-1 to TRBJ2-7; 8 bases match TRBD2. This CDR3 is built from 14 residues. After removal of 3 bases from V and 2 bases from J, the junction contained 6 bases not matched to a gene. Germline CDR1 is DFQATT and CDR2 is SNEGSKA (reference sequence).

CDR3 in DNA: TGCGCCAGCAGCTTAGGACAGATCAGTGAAGCTTTCTTT. As protein: CASSLGQISEAFF. The chain links TRBV5-1 to TRBJ1-1; D might be TRBD1 (6 bases). CDR1 is SGHRS and CDR2 is YFSETQ in the germline V gene. V was shortened by 2 bases and J by 7 bases, with 12 bases between the two germline ends. The CDR3 totals 13 residues. Together with reference TRBV5-1 and TRBJ1-1, the CDR3 gives the full variable domain: KAGVTQTPRYLIKTRGQQVTLSCSPISGHRSVSWYQQTPGQGLQFLFEYFSETQRNKGNFPGRFSGRQFSNSRSEMNVSTLELGDSALYLCASSLGQISEAFFGQGTRLTVV.

CDR3 coding DNA: TGTGCCAGCAGCCTAGGGGACGGTCCCTACGAGCAGTACTTC. Translated: CASSLGDGPYEQYF. The J gene is TRBJ2-7, the V gene TRBV9; tentatively, D is TRBD1 or TRBD2 (5 bases each). CDR3 length equals 14 residues. Germline V CDR1 and CDR2: SGDLS, YYNGEE. The ends were cut back, 4 bases at V and 2 bases at J, with 13 bases in the middle.